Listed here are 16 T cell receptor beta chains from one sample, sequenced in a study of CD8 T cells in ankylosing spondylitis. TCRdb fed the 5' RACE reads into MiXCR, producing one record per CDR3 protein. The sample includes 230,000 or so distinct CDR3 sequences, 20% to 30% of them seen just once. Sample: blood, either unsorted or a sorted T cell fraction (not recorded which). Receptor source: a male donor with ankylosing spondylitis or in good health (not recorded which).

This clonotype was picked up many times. CDR3 region: CSARDQGSPTREQYF. The DNA for the CDR3 is TGCAGTGCTAGAGACCAGGGGTCCCCTACCCGCGAGCAGTACTTC. The chain recombines TRBV20-1 with TRBJ2-7, with D maybe TRBD1 (6 bases). The CDR3 loop spans 15 amino acids. Germline values: CDR1 DFQATT, CDR2 SNEGSKA (reference sequence). V lost 0 bases, J lost 6 bases, and 18 bases lay in between.

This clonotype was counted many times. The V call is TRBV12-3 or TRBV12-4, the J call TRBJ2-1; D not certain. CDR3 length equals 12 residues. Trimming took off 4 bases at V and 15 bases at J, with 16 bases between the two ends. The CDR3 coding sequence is TGTGCCAGCAGTTCGTCAGGTAGTTATCGGTTCTTC. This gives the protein CASSSSGSYRFF.

CDR3 protein: CATCQGGDRATRTQYF. CDR3 coding DNA: TGTGCCACCTGCCAAGGGGGGGACAGGGCAACCCGGACCCAGTACTTC. V gene TRBV3-1 combines with J gene TRBJ2-5; TRBD1 matches 9 bases. Trimming at V came to 10 bases and at J to 7 bases, leaving 19 bases not matched to a gene. Germline V gene data show CDR1 as LGHDT and CDR2 as YNNKEL (reference sequence). There are 16 residues in the CDR3.

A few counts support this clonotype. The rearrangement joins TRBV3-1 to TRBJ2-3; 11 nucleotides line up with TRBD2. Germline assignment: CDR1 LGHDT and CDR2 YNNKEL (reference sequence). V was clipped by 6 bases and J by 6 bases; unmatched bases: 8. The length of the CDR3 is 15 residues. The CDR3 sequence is CASRPSGGPADTQYF. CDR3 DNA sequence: TGTGCCAGCAGACCTAGCGGGGGGCCCGCGGATACGCAGTATTTT.

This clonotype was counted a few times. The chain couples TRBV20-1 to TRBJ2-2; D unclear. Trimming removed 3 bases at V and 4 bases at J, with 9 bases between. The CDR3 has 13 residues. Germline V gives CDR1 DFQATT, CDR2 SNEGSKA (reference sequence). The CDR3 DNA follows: TGCAGTGCTAGTTTGACGTCCACCGGGGAGCTGTTTTTT. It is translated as CSASLTSTGELFF.

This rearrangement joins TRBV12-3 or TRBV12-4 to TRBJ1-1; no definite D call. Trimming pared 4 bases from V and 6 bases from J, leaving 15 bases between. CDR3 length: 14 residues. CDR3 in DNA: TGTGCCAGCAGTTCCAACACGGGGTGGGCTGAAGCTTTCTTT. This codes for CASSSNTGWAEAFF.

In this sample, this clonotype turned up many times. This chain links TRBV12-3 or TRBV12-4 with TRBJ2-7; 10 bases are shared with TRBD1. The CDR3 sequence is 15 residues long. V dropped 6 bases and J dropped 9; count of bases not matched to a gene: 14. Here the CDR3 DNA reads TGTGCCAGCAGCAGCTCCGGGACAGGGGTTTTGGGGCAGTACTTC. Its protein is CASSSSGTGVLGQYF.

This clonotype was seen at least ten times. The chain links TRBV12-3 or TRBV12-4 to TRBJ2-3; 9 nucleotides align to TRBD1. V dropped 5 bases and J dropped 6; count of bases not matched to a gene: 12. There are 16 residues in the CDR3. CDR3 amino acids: CASSTPGTGYEDTQYF. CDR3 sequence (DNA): TGTGCCAGCAGTACCCCCGGGACAGGGTACGAGGATACGCAGTATTTT.

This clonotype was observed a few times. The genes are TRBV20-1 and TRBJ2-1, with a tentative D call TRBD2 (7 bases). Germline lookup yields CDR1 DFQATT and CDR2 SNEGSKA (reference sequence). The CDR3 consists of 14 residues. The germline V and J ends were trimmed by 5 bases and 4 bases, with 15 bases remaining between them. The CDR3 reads CSAPLGGEYNEQFF. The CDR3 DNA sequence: TGCAGTGCTCCCCTAGGGGGGGAATACAATGAGCAGTTCTTC.

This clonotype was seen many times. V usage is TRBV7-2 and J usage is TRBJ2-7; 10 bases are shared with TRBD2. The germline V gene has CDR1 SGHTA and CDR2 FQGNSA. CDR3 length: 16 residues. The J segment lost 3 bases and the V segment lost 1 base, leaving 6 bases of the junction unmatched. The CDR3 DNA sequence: TGTGCCAGCAGCTTAGTCGAACTAGCGGGGAACTACGAGCAGTACTTC. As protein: CASSLVELAGNYEQYF.

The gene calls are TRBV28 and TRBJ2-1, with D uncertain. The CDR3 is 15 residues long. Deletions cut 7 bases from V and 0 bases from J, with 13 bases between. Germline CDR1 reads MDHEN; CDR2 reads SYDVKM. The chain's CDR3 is CASTMGRSSYNEQFF. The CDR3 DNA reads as TGTGCCAGCACCATGGGTAGAAGCTCCTACAATGAGCAGTTCTTC.

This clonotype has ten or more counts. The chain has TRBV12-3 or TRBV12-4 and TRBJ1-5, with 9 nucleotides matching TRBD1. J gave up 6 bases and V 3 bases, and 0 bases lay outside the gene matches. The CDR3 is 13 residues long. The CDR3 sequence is CASSLGQGQPQHF. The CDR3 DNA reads TGTGCCAGCAGTTTGGGACAGGGTCAGCCCCAGCATTTT.

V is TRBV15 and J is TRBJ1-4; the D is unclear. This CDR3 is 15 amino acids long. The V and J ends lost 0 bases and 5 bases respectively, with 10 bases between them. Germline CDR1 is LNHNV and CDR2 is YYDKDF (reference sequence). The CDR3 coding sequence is TGTGCCACCAGCAGAGAATGGCAGGCGAATGAAAAACTGTTTTTT. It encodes CATSREWQANEKLFF.

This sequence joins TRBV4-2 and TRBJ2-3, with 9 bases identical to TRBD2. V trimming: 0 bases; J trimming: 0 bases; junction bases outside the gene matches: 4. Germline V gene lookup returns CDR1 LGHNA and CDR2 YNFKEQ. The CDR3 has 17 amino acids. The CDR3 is CASSQDVLAGSTDTQYF. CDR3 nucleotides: TGTGCCAGCAGCCAAGATGTGCTAGCGGGGAGCACAGATACGCAGTATTTT.

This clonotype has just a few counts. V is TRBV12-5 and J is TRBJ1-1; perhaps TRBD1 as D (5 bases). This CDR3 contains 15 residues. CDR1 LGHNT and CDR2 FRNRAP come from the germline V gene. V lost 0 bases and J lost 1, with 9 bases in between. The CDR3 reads CASGLVKQANTEAFF. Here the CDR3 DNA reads TGTGCTAGTGGTTTGGTGAAACAGGCGAACACTGAAGCTTTCTTT.

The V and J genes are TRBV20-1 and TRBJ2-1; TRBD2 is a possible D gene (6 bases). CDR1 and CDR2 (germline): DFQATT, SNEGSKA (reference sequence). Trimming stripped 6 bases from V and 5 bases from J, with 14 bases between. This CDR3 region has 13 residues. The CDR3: CSAPLGGNNEQFF. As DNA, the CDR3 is TGCAGTGCCCCCCTCGGCGGGAACAATGAGCAGTTCTTC.